The 15 T cell receptor beta chains reported below all come from one sample, sequenced in a study of regulatory T cells in long-lasting Graves disease. Time point of the sample: persistent/refractory GD, antithyroid drugs over 5 years with positive TRAb. TCR sequences were obtained from RNA taken from PBMCs. Arm-PCR of CDR3 regions with iRepertoire HTBI primers generated TCR beta libraries. One entry per CDR3 protein results from TCRdb running MiXCR on the multiplex PCR reads. The sample includes about 400,000 distinct CDR3 sequences, around 21% of them seen just once. This specimen consisted of peripheral blood mononuclear cells (PBMCs), obtained when the disease was refractory, from a patient treated with antithyroid drugs. The receptor source for this set is a female donor with Graves disease.

This clonotype was observed at least ten times. V gene TRBV2 combines with J gene TRBJ1-5; 7 bases align to TRBD1. The CDR3 extends over 16 amino acids. Per the germline V gene, CDR1 is SNHLY and CDR2 is FYNNEI. V was pared by 5 bases and J by 3 bases, with 10 bases of the junction left unmatched. The CDR3 loop is CASSRMTGPTNQPQHF. For the CDR3, the DNA is TGTGCCAGCAGTAGGATGACAGGGCCAACCAATCAGCCCCAGCATTTT.

This chain connects TRBV15 to TRBJ1-4, with D possibly being TRBD1 (5 bases). Trimming removed 0 bases from V and 7 bases from J, with 15 bases in between. This CDR3 has 16 residues. CDR1 LNHNV and CDR2 YYDKDF come from the germline V gene (reference sequence). CDR3 sequence (DNA): TGTGCCACCAGCAGAGATCAAGAAGGGGCAGCTGAAAAACTGTTTTTT. It yields the protein CATSRDQEGAAEKLFF.

This clonotype was seen a handful of times. The rearrangement uses TRBV27 and TRBJ1-5; 8 nucleotides align to TRBD1. The trim removed 6 bases at V and 6 bases at J, leaving 7 bases unmatched. The CDR3 loop spans 14 amino acids. Per the germline V gene, CDR1 is MNHEY and CDR2 is SMNVEV (reference sequence). The CDR3 loop is CASRWSQGAQPQHF. CDR3 sequence (DNA): TGTGCCAGCAGATGGTCCCAGGGGGCTCAGCCCCAGCATTTT.

This clonotype showed up just a few times. The chain is built from TRBV4-2 and TRBJ2-5; TRBD2 matches 8 bases. Germline-derived CDR1 and CDR2 are LGHNA and YNFKEQ. V dropped 5 bases and J dropped 7; count of bases not matched to a gene: 12. The CDR3 length is 15 residues. CDR3: CASSEGTRGGRTQYF. The CDR3 DNA reads TGTGCCAGCAGCGAAGGGACTAGAGGCGGAAGGACCCAGTACTTC.

The CDR3 region has the DNA TGTGCCAGCAGCTTCCCTAGCGGGAGGGCCGAGACCCAGTACTTC. Amino acids: CASSFPSGRAETQYF. The rearrangement joins TRBV7-8 to TRBJ2-5; 12 bases are a match to TRBD2. The CDR3 loop spans 15 amino acids. From germline, CDR1 is SGHVS and CDR2 FQNEAQ. Germline trimming cut 3 bases from V and 5 bases from J; bases unmatched to any gene: 4.

The chain uses TRBV12-5 and TRBJ1-3; D perhaps matches TRBD1 (6 bases). CDR3 length: 15 amino acids. Trimming shortened V by 3 bases and J by 0 bases, and 9 bases separated the two germline ends. Germline CDR1 is LGHNT and CDR2 is FRNRAP. The CDR3 region has the DNA TGTGCTAGTGGTTTTACGACAGGCTCTGGAAACACCATATATTTT. It yields the protein CASGFTTGSGNTIYF.

The genes are TRBV18 and TRBJ1-2; the match to TRBD1 covers 9 bases. J gave up 0 bases and V 1 base, and 9 bases lay outside the gene matches. Per germline, CDR1 KGHSH and CDR2 LQKENI. The CDR3 totals 18 residues. In nucleotides, the CDR3 is TGTGCCAGCTCACCACTGACAGGGGGTTCATTTTCTAACTATGGCTACACCTTC. Translation: CASSPLTGGSFSNYGYTF.

In its sample, this clonotype was seen many times. The chain is built from TRBV27 and TRBJ1-1; D is unclear. The CDR3 contains 15 residues. Trimming stripped 0 bases from V and 3 bases from J, with 11 bases between. The germline V gene encodes CDR1 MNHEY and CDR2 SMNVEV (reference sequence). The CDR3 spells CASSLSPKAYTEAFF. For the CDR3, the DNA is TGTGCCAGCAGTTTATCGCCCAAAGCTTACACTGAAGCTTTCTTT.

This clonotype has more than one count but fewer than ten. The V and J genes are TRBV27 and TRBJ2-7; D remains ambiguous. CDR3 length: 14 amino acids. Germline V CDR1 and CDR2: MNHEY, SMNVEV (reference sequence). The ends were cut back, 3 bases at V and 7 bases at J, with 16 bases in the middle. The CDR3: CASSFAASPGEQYF. The DNA for the CDR3 is TGTGCCAGCAGTTTTGCCGCTTCACCCGGGGAGCAGTACTTC.

This clonotype has at least ten counts. J is TRBJ1-2 and V is TRBV28; unclear D gene. Germline V lookup: CDR1 MDHEN, CDR2 SYDVKM. The CDR3 has 14 residues. V lost 4 bases and J lost 2, with 11 bases in between. CDR3 DNA: TGTGCCAGCAGTTCGGCGGGCGGAAACTATGGCTACACCTTC. It specifies CASSSAGGNYGYTF.

This clonotype was recorded many times. The chain links TRBV7-2 to TRBJ2-5; 9 bases line up with TRBD2. This CDR3 is built from 15 residues. J was trimmed by 4 bases and V by 6 bases; bases with no gene match: 9. Germline loops: CDR1 SGHTA, CDR2 FQGNSA. This CDR3 reads CASRSGSGSGETQYF. CDR3 coding DNA: TGTGCCAGCAGGTCGGGTAGCGGGAGTGGAGAGACCCAGTACTTC.

This chain joins TRBV25-1 and TRBJ1-2; D uncertain. With 4 bases removed from V and 6 bases from J, the gap between germline ends came to 6 bases. The CDR3 is 11 amino acids. Germline-derived CDR1 and CDR2 are MGHDK and SYGVNS. CDR3 in DNA: TGTGCCAGCAGTGGATACGATGGCTACACCTTC. It yields the protein CASSGYDGYTF.

This clonotype was found a few times. The chain combines TRBV3-1 with TRBJ1-2; TRBD1 aligns across 8 bases. Looked up from germline, CDR1 is LGHDT and CDR2 is YNNKEL (reference sequence). Trimming removed 5 bases from V and 11 bases from J; junction bases left unmatched: 16. CDR3 size: 15 residues. The CDR3 bases are TGTGCCAGCAGCGTAAGCGGGAGATTAACAGGGGGATACACCTTC. This sequence encodes CASSVSGRLTGGYTF.

This clonotype has a count of ten or more. This chain uses TRBV18 with TRBJ1-1, with 11 bases that match TRBD1. The germline V gene encodes CDR1 KGHSH and CDR2 LQKENI. This CDR3 contains 16 residues. Unmatched junction bases numbered 4, after V lost 3 bases and J lost 1 base. CDR3 sequence (DNA): TGTGCCAGCTCACCCCGGGACAGGGGGTCGAACACTGAAGCTTTCTTT. This codes for CASSPRDRGSNTEAFF. The full variable domain, in which reference TRBV18 and TRBJ1-1 provide the parts outside the CDR3, is NAGVMQNPRHLVRRRGQEARLRCSPMKGHSHVYWYRQLPEEGLKFMVYLQKENIIDESGMPKERFSAEFPKEGPSILRIQQVVRGDSAAYFCASSPRDRGSNTEAFFGQGTRLTVV.

V gene TRBV7-2 combines with J gene TRBJ2-3, with D uncertain. The V and J ends lost 1 base and 2 bases respectively, with 10 bases between them. Germline V gene sequence: CDR1 SGHTA, CDR2 FQGNSA. The CDR3 is 15 residues long. The CDR3 coding sequence is TGTGCCAGCAGCTTAGATTTAATTTACACAGATACGCAGTATTTT. Translated, it gives CASSLDLIYTDTQYF.